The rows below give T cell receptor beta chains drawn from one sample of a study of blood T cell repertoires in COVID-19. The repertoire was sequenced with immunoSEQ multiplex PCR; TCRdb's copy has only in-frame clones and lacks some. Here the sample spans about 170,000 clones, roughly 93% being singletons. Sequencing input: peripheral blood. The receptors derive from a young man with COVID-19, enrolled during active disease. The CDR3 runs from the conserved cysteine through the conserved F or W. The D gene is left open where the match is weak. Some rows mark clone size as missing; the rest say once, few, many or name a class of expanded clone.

CDR3nt: TGTGCCAGCAGGGCAGGGATTAGCAATCAGCCCCAGCATTTT; CDR3aa: CASRAGISNQPQHF; v_gene: TRBV2; j_gene: TRBJ1-5; d_gene: .; abundance: .
CDR3nt: TGTGCCAGCAGCCCCAGGGCTCCCGGGGAGCTGTTTTTT; CDR3aa: CASSPRAPGELFF; v_gene: TRBV5-6; j_gene: TRBJ2-2; d_gene: .; abundance: .
CDR3nt: TGTGCCAGCAGCACAACAGGGGATTCCGGGGAGCTGTTTTTT; CDR3aa: CASSTTGDSGELFF; v_gene: TRBV6-2/TRBV6-3; j_gene: TRBJ2-2; d_gene: TRBD1; abundance: .
CDR3nt: TGTGCCAGCTCAAAGACAGGGGGGAATCAGCCCCAGCATTTT; CDR3aa: CASSKTGGNQPQHF; v_gene: TRBV18; j_gene: TRBJ1-5; d_gene: TRBD1; abundance: once
CDR3nt: TGTGCCAGTAGCCGGGACAACCGAGGGAACACTGAAGCTTTCTTT; CDR3aa: CASSRDNRGNTEAFF; v_gene: TRBV28; j_gene: TRBJ1-1; d_gene: .; abundance: .
CDR3nt: TGTGCCAGCAGTTCCGCGGGACAGGAAGAGGTTGAAGCTTTCTTT; CDR3aa: CASSSAGQEEVEAFF; v_gene: TRBV28; j_gene: TRBJ1-1; d_gene: TRBD1; abundance: .
CDR3nt: TGTGCCAGCAGTTTGGGTGGGGCCAGGGGGCCCCACGAGCAGTACTTC; CDR3aa: CASSLGGARGPHEQYF; v_gene: TRBV28; j_gene: TRBJ2-7; d_gene: TRBD1; abundance: .
CDR3nt: TGTGCCAGCAGTGAAATCACGCTAGCGATACACTTC; CDR3aa: CASSEITLAIHF; v_gene: TRBV6-1; j_gene: TRBJ2-7; d_gene: .; abundance: once
CDR3nt: TGTGCCAGCAGTCCCTCGGGGGAGGAGCAGTACTTC; CDR3aa: CASSPSGEEQYF; v_gene: TRBV27; j_gene: TRBJ2-7; d_gene: .; abundance: .
CDR3nt: TGTGCCAGCAGTTCGGGACTCCCGAGAAGCTCCTACAATGAGCAGTTCTTC; CDR3aa: CASSSGLPRSSYNEQFF; v_gene: TRBV28; j_gene: TRBJ2-1; d_gene: .; abundance: .
CDR3nt: TGTGCCAGCAGTGAGCAGGGGCATGTCAATCAGCCCCAGCATTTT; CDR3aa: CASSEQGHVNQPQHF; v_gene: TRBV2; j_gene: TRBJ1-5; d_gene: .; abundance: .
CDR3nt: TGCAGCGTTGAAATTCGATGGCGGGAGTTGTACAATGAGCAGTTCTTC; CDR3aa: CSVEIRWRELYNEQFF; v_gene: TRBV29-1; j_gene: TRBJ2-1; d_gene: TRBD2; abundance: .
CDR3nt: TGTGCCAGCAGCCAAGGGGTTCCGGGGTGTGAAAAACTGTTTTTT; CDR3aa: CASSQGVPGCEKLFF; v_gene: TRBV3-1/TRBV3-2; j_gene: TRBJ1-4; d_gene: .; abundance: .
CDR3nt: TGTGCCAGCGCGAGCAACACTGAAGCTTTCTTT; CDR3aa: CASASNTEAFF; v_gene: TRBV6-5; j_gene: TRBJ1-1; d_gene: .; abundance: once
CDR3nt: TGTGCCAGCAGCCTGGGACACCTCCTGCCCGGGGAGCTGTTTTTT; CDR3aa: CASSLGHLLPGELFF; v_gene: TRBV28; j_gene: TRBJ2-2; d_gene: .; abundance: .
CDR3nt: TGTGCCAGTAGTATAGTAGCCGGAGAGACCCAGTACTTC; CDR3aa: CASSIVAGETQYF; v_gene: TRBV19; j_gene: TRBJ2-5; d_gene: .; abundance: .
CDR3nt: TGTGCCAGTAGTATGTGGAGTGGTCGGGAGGAGCAGTTCTTC; CDR3aa: CASSMWSGREEQFF; v_gene: TRBV19; j_gene: TRBJ2-1; d_gene: .; abundance: .
CDR3nt: TGCGCCAGCAGCCCCGATGCAGGCATGAACACTGAAGCTTTCTTT; CDR3aa: CASSPDAGMNTEAFF; v_gene: TRBV5-1; j_gene: TRBJ1-1; d_gene: .; abundance: .
CDR3nt: TGTGCCAGCAGTTTAATGGGGGCCTATGGCTACACCTTC; CDR3aa: CASSLMGAYGYTF; v_gene: TRBV12-3/TRBV12-4; j_gene: TRBJ1-2; d_gene: .; abundance: .
CDR3nt: TGTGCCAGCAGCCTACCTAATCTAGCGGGTAACACCGGGGAGCTGTTTTTT; CDR3aa: CASSLPNLAGNTGELFF; v_gene: TRBV5-8; j_gene: TRBJ2-2; d_gene: TRBD2; abundance: once
CDR3nt: TGTGCCAGCAGTGCCCCGACAGGGGGCGGGAGAGATACGCAGTATTTT; CDR3aa: CASSAPTGGGRDTQYF; v_gene: TRBV27; j_gene: TRBJ2-3; d_gene: TRBD1; abundance: .
CDR3nt: TGTGCCAGCAGTTACTCGTCTCGGGGGAGGAACACCATATATTTT; CDR3aa: CASSYSSRGRNTIYF; v_gene: TRBV6-5; j_gene: TRBJ1-3; d_gene: .; abundance: .
CDR3nt: TGTGCCAGCAGTTCCTCCGACAGGGGTTACGAGCAGTACTTC; CDR3aa: CASSSSDRGYEQYF; v_gene: TRBV6-2/TRBV6-3; j_gene: TRBJ2-7; d_gene: TRBD1; abundance: .
CDR3nt: TGTGCCAGCAGCGTAGGCAGGGGCCAGGAAAAACTGCTTTTT; CDR3aa: CASSVGRGQEKLLF; v_gene: TRBV9; j_gene: TRBJ1-4; d_gene: .; abundance: .
CDR3nt: TGTGCCAGCAGCTTAGAATGGTGGACAGTCCAAGAGACCCAGTACTTC; CDR3aa: CASSLEWWTVQETQYF; v_gene: TRBV11-2; j_gene: TRBJ2-5; d_gene: .; abundance: .
CDR3nt: TGTGCCAGCAGCTTAGCACAGGACAATCAGCCCCAGCATTTT; CDR3aa: CASSLAQDNQPQHF; v_gene: TRBV7-8; j_gene: TRBJ1-5; d_gene: .; abundance: .
CDR3nt: TGTGCCAGCAGCCATAACAGGGTGAGGACCTCTGGAAACACCATATATTTT; CDR3aa: CASSHNRVRTSGNTIYF; v_gene: TRBV13; j_gene: TRBJ1-3; d_gene: .; abundance: .
CDR3nt: TGTGCCAGTAGTGCGGGACCTTACTACGAGCAGTACTTC; CDR3aa: CASSAGPYYEQYF; v_gene: TRBV19; j_gene: TRBJ2-7; d_gene: .; abundance: .
CDR3nt: TGTGCCAGTAGTGTACTAGCGGGAGTGGGCACAGATACGCAGTATTTT; CDR3aa: CASSVLAGVGTDTQYF; v_gene: TRBV19; j_gene: TRBJ2-3; d_gene: TRBD2; abundance: .
CDR3nt: TGTGCCAGCGGCATAGCGGGAGGAGGTTACGAGCAGTACTTC; CDR3aa: CASGIAGGGYEQYF; v_gene: TRBV7-9; j_gene: TRBJ2-7; d_gene: TRBD2; abundance: .
CDR3nt: TGTGCCAGCAGGCCGGGACTAGCGGGCACAGATACGCAGTATTTT; CDR3aa: CASRPGLAGTDTQYF; v_gene: TRBV9; j_gene: TRBJ2-3; d_gene: TRBD2; abundance: .
CDR3nt: TGTGCCTGGGGTCCGAGCACTGAAGCTTTCTTT; CDR3aa: CAWGPSTEAFF; v_gene: TRBV30; j_gene: TRBJ1-1; d_gene: .; abundance: .
CDR3nt: TGTGCCAGCAGTTCACCCTGGCAGGGGGCAAGTGGAAACACCATATATTTT; CDR3aa: CASSSPWQGASGNTIYF; v_gene: TRBV28; j_gene: TRBJ1-3; d_gene: TRBD1; abundance: .
CDR3nt: TGTGCCACCAGCAGAGATCTCGAGCGGGAGGGCTCCTACAATGAGCAGTTCTTC; CDR3aa: CATSRDLEREGSYNEQFF; v_gene: TRBV15; j_gene: TRBJ2-1; d_gene: TRBD2; abundance: .
CDR3nt: TGTGCCAGCAGTAAAGACAGGGGGCCGGTCACCGGGGAGCTGTTTTTT; CDR3aa: CASSKDRGPVTGELFF; v_gene: TRBV6-2/TRBV6-3; j_gene: TRBJ2-2; d_gene: TRBD1; abundance: .
CDR3nt: TGTGCCAGCAGTTCAAGGACAGGGATTACCTACGAGCAGTACTTC; CDR3aa: CASSSRTGITYEQYF; v_gene: TRBV28; j_gene: TRBJ2-7; d_gene: TRBD1; abundance: .
CDR3nt: TGTGCCAGCAGCCCCAAACGTGACACCCTCAGGGAAAAACTGCTTTTT; CDR3aa: CASSPKRDTLREKLLF; v_gene: TRBV7-8; j_gene: TRBJ1-4; d_gene: .; abundance: once
CDR3nt: TGTGCCAGCAGCTTCAAGGGGATTGGCACTGAAGCTTTCTTT; CDR3aa: CASSFKGIGTEAFF; v_gene: TRBV7-2; j_gene: TRBJ1-1; d_gene: .; abundance: .
CDR3nt: TGTGCCAGCAGCTTGGTTCTAGCGGCGGGGCACAATGAGCAGTTCTTC; CDR3aa: CASSLVLAAGHNEQFF; v_gene: TRBV5-6; j_gene: TRBJ2-1; d_gene: TRBD2; abundance: .
CDR3nt: TGCAGCGTTGAGACTCCAGGGACCGGGGAGCTGTTTTTT; CDR3aa: CSVETPGTGELFF; v_gene: TRBV29-1; j_gene: TRBJ2-2; d_gene: .; abundance: .
CDR3nt: TGTGCCACCAGCAGAGATGCGGAAGCCTACGAGCAGTACTTC; CDR3aa: CATSRDAEAYEQYF; v_gene: TRBV15; j_gene: TRBJ2-7; d_gene: .; abundance: .
CDR3nt: TGTGCCACCAGTGTGGGCCAGGATACGCAGTATTTT; CDR3aa: CATSVGQDTQYF; v_gene: TRBV24-1; j_gene: TRBJ2-3; d_gene: .; abundance: once
CDR3nt: TGTGCCATCAGTGCCCCGGGACTAGCGGGAGTTAATGAGCAGTTCTTC; CDR3aa: CAISAPGLAGVNEQFF; v_gene: TRBV10-3; j_gene: TRBJ2-1; d_gene: TRBD2; abundance: .
CDR3nt: TGTGCCAGCAGCTTAGGGGCTGGGGGCCCGCAGTACTTC; CDR3aa: CASSLGAGGPQYF; v_gene: TRBV13; j_gene: TRBJ2-7; d_gene: .; abundance: once
CDR3nt: TGTGCCAGCAGCCCGGAGGGAGCGAGCTCTGGAAACACCATATATTTT; CDR3aa: CASSPEGASSGNTIYF; v_gene: TRBV5-4; j_gene: TRBJ1-3; d_gene: .; abundance: .